Each of the 2 T cell receptor beta chains below was sequenced from the same sample in a study of T-cell memory formation after mild COVID-19. Each CDR3 protein is one row after TCRdb ran MiXCR on the 5' RACE reads. The table has roughly 580,000 distinct CDR3 sequences, under 20% seen once. Source material: PBMCs or a T cell subset sorted from them (not recorded which). All receptors come from an adult woman who had mild COVID-19 (a few samples of this study predate the infection). Cell type and time point are not known.

The chain has TRBV20-1 and TRBJ2-2, with D possibly matching TRBD2 (6 bases). Trimming removed 6 bases from V and 5 bases from J, with 16 bases in between. The V gene's germline CDR1 is DFQATT and CDR2 SNEGSKA (reference sequence). This CDR3 contains 14 residues. The CDR3 reads CSAGGGGRTGELFF. CDR3 nucleotides: TGCAGTGCCGGTGGAGGAGGGAGAACCGGGGAGCTGTTTTTT.

The chain has TRBV29-1 and TRBJ2-5, with D tentatively TRBD2 (6 bases). V was clipped by 0 bases and J by 2 bases, with 13 bases between them. This CDR3 spans 15 amino acids. Germline V gene sequence: CDR1 SQVTM, CDR2 ANQGSEA. In nucleotides, the CDR3 is TGCAGCGTTGAAGAAACGCGGGGTGCACAAGAGACCCAGTACTTC. Amino acids: CSVEETRGAQETQYF.